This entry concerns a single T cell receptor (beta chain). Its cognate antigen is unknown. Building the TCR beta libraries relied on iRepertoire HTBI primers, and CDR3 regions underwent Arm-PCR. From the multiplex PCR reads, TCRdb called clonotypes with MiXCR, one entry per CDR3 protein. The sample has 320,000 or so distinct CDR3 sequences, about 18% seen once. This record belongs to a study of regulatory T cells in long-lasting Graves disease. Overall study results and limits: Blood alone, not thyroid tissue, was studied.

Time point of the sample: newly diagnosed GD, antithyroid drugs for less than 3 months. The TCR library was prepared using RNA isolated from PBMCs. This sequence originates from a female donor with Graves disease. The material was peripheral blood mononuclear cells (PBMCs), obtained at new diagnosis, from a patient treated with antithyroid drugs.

The CDR3, as DNA: TGTGCCAGCAGCTACCTGGCAGGCGCCCAAGAGACCCAGTACTTC. This codes for CASSYLAGAQETQYF. The genes are TRBV7-9 and TRBJ2-5; D is ambiguous. Germline V gene sequence: CDR1 SEHNR, CDR2 FQNEAQ (reference sequence). V lost 4 bases to trimming and J lost 1 base, with 13 bases between them. This CDR3 region has 15 residues. The whole variable domain, remainder taken from reference TRBV7-9 and TRBJ2-5, is DTGVSQNPRHKITKRGQNVTFRCDPISEHNRLYWYRQTLGQGPEFLTYFQNEAQLEKSRLLSDRFSAERPKGSFSTLEIQRTEQGDSAMYLCASSYLAGAQETQYFGPGTRLLVL.